This paragraph reports one T cell receptor beta chain. The sample belongs to a study of OX40 agonist ivuxolimab in advanced cancers. The germline V and J ends were trimmed by 5 bases and 3 bases, with 10 bases remaining between them. CDR3 size: 13 residues. The germline V gene encodes CDR1 SEHNR and CDR2 FQNEAQ (reference sequence). Here immunoSEQ multiplex PCR was the method, and the copy in TCRdb shows in-frame clones only, minus some. Of around 14,000 clones listed, 80% were seen once; the top ten hold around a third. Sequencing was performed on CD4+ or CD8+ T cells sorted from blood, taken in a trial of the OX40 agonist ivuxolimab. The sequence came from an adult with an advanced solid tumor such as melanoma, head and neck, liver or kidney cancer. The chain combines TRBV7-9 with TRBJ1-1, with D possibly matching TRBD1 (5 bases). The CDR3 is CASSPEGYTEAFF. For the CDR3, the DNA is TGTGCCAGCAGCCCCGAGGGGTACACTGAAGCTTTCTTT.